This T cell receptor beta chain emerged from a study of cytomegalovirus exposure and HLA in healthy donors. General study findings and limits: Using a false discovery rate of 0.05, a later analysis showed that fewer than 20,000 TCR beta sequences were associated with HLA alleles.

The CDR3 covers 14 residues. The V end was cut by 2 bases, the J end by 4 bases, with 12 bases between. Germline assignment: CDR1 SGHNT and CDR2 YYREEE (reference sequence). About this clone itself: Its antigen is unidentified.

Amplification used 60 Vbeta primers and 13 Jbeta primers. The table came from immunoSEQ multiplex PCR; TCRdb's copy has only in-frame clones and leaves some out. The sample has roughly 140,000 clones, 55% to 80% seen once. The source of this sequence is a human donor in good health. The specimen was PBMCs. The rearrangement joins TRBV5-4 to TRBJ1-2, with D unresolved. CDR3 in amino acids: CASSFSAGTYGYTF. In nucleotides, the CDR3 is TGTGCCAGCAGCTTTAGCGCCGGCACCTATGGCTACACCTTC.